This TCR beta chain was found in a study of T cells in Graves' hyperthyroidism and ophthalmopathy. General observations from the study: In simple terms, a model built on 13 V-J features told ophthalmopathy apart from stable hyperthyroidism. Clonotypes that were expanded in thyroid above 0.001 mostly appeared in blood too.

This clonotype occurred many times. Antigen unknown. V was pared by 6 bases and J by 4 bases, with 23 bases between. Germline V gene sequence: CDR1 MNHEY, CDR2 SVGEGT. This CDR3 has 17 amino acids. It was RNA transcripts that yielded the amplified TCR beta CDR3 regions. HTBI primers were employed in a first-round RT-PCR of the TCR CDR3. TCRdb used MiXCR to reprocess the multiplex PCR reads, holding one entry per CDR3 protein. The sample contains some 690,000 distinct CDR3 sequences, around 16% of which appear only once. This TCR derives from a man aged 45 to 65 with Graves' hyperthyroidism. The sample consisted of blood. This rearrangement joins TRBV6-2 or TRBV6-3 to TRBJ2-3; a weak D match, TRBD2 (6 bases). The CDR3 sequence: CASSYLGTAGMADTQYF. Written as DNA, the CDR3 is TGTGCCAGCAGCTACCTCGGGACGGCGGGGATGGCAGATACGCAGTATTTT.